This T cell receptor beta chain was identified in a study of shared clonotypes between healthy human individuals. Comments on this clone: Distinct nucleotide sequences in the sample also encode this CDR3.

The naive CD8 subset, CD45RO-negative cells positively selected for CCR7, excluded terminally differentiated effector memory CD45RA+ cells. The V and J ends lost 6 bases and 4 bases, in that order; junction bases with no gene match: 6. The CDR3 covers 13 residues. Germline V gene lookup returns CDR1 PRHDT and CDR2 FYEKMQ (reference sequence). Only in-frame clones appear in the TCRdb table, and some are missing; sequencing was by immunoSEQ multiplex PCR. This sample has some 2.1 million clones, with approximately 95% found just once. The sequencing input was naive CD8+ T cells sorted from blood. J is TRBJ2-7 and V is TRBV13; TRBD2 aligns across 7 bases. The receptor's source is a man younger than 30 in good health. The CDR3 reads CASREGGSYEQYF. The CDR3 DNA follows: TGTGCCAGCAGGGAGGGAGGGTCTTACGAGCAGTACTTC.